These 19 T cell receptor beta chains came from one sample sequenced in a study of shared clonotypes between healthy human individuals. TCRdb's table, derived via immunoSEQ multiplex PCR, lists solely in-frame clones and lacks some. The profile covers some 500,000 clones, with about 74% appearing a single time and more than 10% taken by the ten largest. Material for sequencing was PBMCs. Every receptor here comes from a woman aged 35 to 49 in good health. Some clones in this sample may be carry-over from other donors' samples.

About this clone itself: This is likely an artifact of a read error, given a far larger clone one base away. The DNA for the CDR3 is TGTGCCAACAGCCAAGAGGACAGGGGCTTCAATGAGCAGTTCTTC. This codes for CANSQEDRGFNEQFF. V gene TRBV25-1 combines with J gene TRBJ2-1, with 9 bases fitting TRBD1. The junction had 13 bases not matched to a gene; V was cut back by 10 bases and J by 6 bases. There are 15 residues in the CDR3. Germline values: CDR1 MGHDK, CDR2 SYGVNS.

CDR3 nucleotide sequence: TGTGCCAGCAGCTACGGAGGAGGGATCGGTGAGCAGTTCTTC. This codes for CASSYGGGIGEQFF. The chain recombines TRBV14 with TRBJ2-1, with D possibly matching TRBD2 (6 bases). In germline, CDR1 is SGHDN, CDR2 FVKESK. The CDR3 contains 14 residues. With 5 bases removed from V and 9 bases from J, the gap between germline ends came to 17 bases.

As to this clone: This may be a read error, as it is one base from a much larger clone. Other DNA sequences of this sample code for an identical CDR3. This chain connects TRBV6-6 to TRBJ2-1; the match to TRBD2 covers 8 bases. Germline lookup yields CDR1 MNHNY and CDR2 SVGAGI (reference sequence). Germline trimming cut 9 bases from V and 1 base from J; bases unmatched to any gene: 8. The CDR3 loop spans 15 amino acids. The CDR3 DNA sequence: TGTGCCAGTAGCTACGAGCGGGAGTCCTACAATGAGCAGTTCTTC. This gives the protein CASSYERESYNEQFF.

This clone was counted ten times or more. This same CDR3 is encoded by further DNA sequences in the sample. The V and J genes are TRBV7-2 and TRBJ2-1; 10 bases match TRBD1. Germline V gene sequence: CDR1 SGHTA, CDR2 FQGNSA. Trimming cost V 6 bases and J 6 bases; bases outside gene matches: 8. The CDR3 totals 15 residues. CDR3 in DNA: TGTGCCAGCAGATTGGACAGGGGGAAGGGCAATGAGCAGTTCTTC. Translating gives CASRLDRGKGNEQFF. Together with reference TRBV7-2 and TRBJ2-1, the CDR3 gives the full variable domain: GAGVSQSPSNKVTEKGKDVELRCDPISGHTALYWYRQSLGQGLEFLIYFQGNSAPDKSGLPSDRFSAERTGGSVSTLTIQRTQQEDSAVYLCASRLDRGKGNEQFFGPGTRLTVL.

CDR3 coding DNA: TGTGCCAGCAGCACCCTAGACGAGCAGTACTTC. This codes for CASSTLDEQYF. The rearrangement joins TRBV5-6 to TRBJ2-7; no definite D call. Germline V CDR1 and CDR2: SGHDT, YYEEEE. Trimming removed 4 bases at V and 5 bases at J, with 7 bases between. The CDR3 covers 11 residues.

This chain connects TRBV7-3 to TRBJ2-1; 10 bases agree with TRBD2. CDR3 length equals 16 residues. V lost 5 bases to trimming and J lost 2 bases; unmatched junction nucleotides: 6. Germline loops: CDR1 SGHTA, CDR2 FQGTGA. The CDR3 protein is CASSPWTSGAYNEQFF. The CDR3 DNA reads TGTGCCAGCAGCCCTTGGACTAGCGGAGCCTACAATGAGCAGTTCTTC. Full variable domain (outside the CDR3, taken from reference TRBV7-3 and TRBJ2-1): GAGVSQTPSNKVTEKGKYVELRCDPISGHTALYWYRQSLGQGPEFLIYFQGTGAADDSGLPNDRFFAVRPEGSVSTLKIQRTERGDSAVYLCASSPWTSGAYNEQFFGPGTRLTVL.

This clone is termed medium-sized. Other DNA sequences in this sample translate to the same CDR3. The rearrangement joins TRBV20-1 to TRBJ1-1; D ambiguous. With 3 bases removed from V and 1 base from J, the gap between germline ends came to 3 bases. The CDR3 is made up of 11 amino acids. Germline CDR1 reads DFQATT; CDR2 reads SNEGSKA (reference sequence). The CDR3 region has the DNA TGCAGTGCTAGTAAGAACACTGAAGCTTTCTTT. It translates to CSASKNTEAFF.

The chain links TRBV28 to TRBJ2-1, with 13 bases fitting TRBD2. The CDR3 is 15 amino acids. V dropped 6 bases and J dropped 7; count of bases not matched to a gene: 6. Germline loops: CDR1 MDHEN, CDR2 SYDVKM. The CDR3 loop reads CASSRTSGRRNEQFF. The DNA of the CDR3 is TGTGCCAGCAGCCGGACTAGCGGGAGAAGGAATGAGCAGTTCTTC.

This clone showed up many times. The J gene is TRBJ1-6, the V gene TRBV4-1, with TRBD1 matching over 9 bases. CDR1 MGHRA and CDR2 YSYEKL come from the germline V gene. The CDR3 is 16 residues long. Losses at the gene ends were 2 bases for V and 9 bases for J; bases not matched to a gene: 8. CDR3 nucleotides: TGCGCCAGCAGCCAAATACCGGGACAGGGAGGTTCACCCCTCCACTTT. Residues: CASSQIPGQGGSPLHF.

Points on this clone: The junction shows a germline mismatch at one end, possibly a read error. V usage is TRBV7-7 and J usage is TRBJ1-3; TRBD1 aligns across 7 bases. The CDR3 has 16 amino acids. Germline-derived CDR1 and CDR2 are SSHAT and FNYEAQ (reference sequence). The CDR3 region is CASSGTDTFSGNTIYF. CDR3 DNA sequence: TGTGCTAGCAGCGGGACAGATACTTTCTCTGGAAACACCATATATTTT. Based on the CDR3 plus reference TRBV7-7 and TRBJ1-3, the full variable domain is GAGVSQSPRYKVTKRGQDVTLRCDPISSHATLYWYQQALGQGPEFLTYFNYEAQPDKSGLPSDRFSAERPEGSISTLTIQRTEQRDSAMYRCASSGTDTFSGNTIYFGEGSWLTVV.

Turning to this clone: Other DNA sequences of this sample code for an identical CDR3. The CDR3 nucleotides are TGTGCCTGGAGTGCTACAGGGGACTATGGCTACACCTTC. Protein product: CAWSATGDYGYTF. The gene calls are TRBV30 and TRBJ1-2; 7 positions match TRBD1. The V and J ends lost 1 base and 3 bases, in that order; junction bases with no gene match: 2. CDR1 and CDR2 from the germline V gene are GTSNPN and SVGIG (reference sequence). The CDR3 has 13 residues.

The chain joins TRBV7-8 to TRBJ2-6; D gene ambiguous. V was pared by 5 bases and J by 2 bases, with 7 bases between. Germline CDR1 reads SGHVS; CDR2 reads FQNEAQ. The CDR3 extends over 14 amino acids. In nucleotides, the CDR3 is TGTGCCAGCAGCCTTAGCCCTGGGGCCAACGTCCTGACTTTC. Translated, it gives CASSLSPGANVLTF.

Worth noting for this clone: The sample carries other DNA sequences with the same CDR3. This rearrangement joins TRBV5-1 to TRBJ2-5; 8 nucleotides align to TRBD2. CDR1 and CDR2 (germline): SGHRS, YFSETQ. J lost 1 base, V lost 8 bases, and 7 bases had no gene match. The CDR3 length is 14 residues. CDR3 protein: CASRPTSGQETQYF. Here the CDR3 DNA reads TGCGCCAGTCGTCCTACTAGCGGCCAAGAGACCCAGTACTTC.

Comment on this clone: Other DNA sequences of this sample code for an identical CDR3. The chain joins TRBV18 to TRBJ2-7; 13 positions match TRBD2. J was trimmed by 4 bases and V by 0 bases; bases with no gene match: 3. Germline V gene data show CDR1 as KGHSH and CDR2 as LQKENI. The CDR3 covers 16 residues. The CDR3 loop reads CASSPPGLAGTYEQYF. Here the CDR3 DNA reads TGTGCCAGCTCACCACCGGGACTAGCGGGAACTTACGAGCAGTACTTC.

About this clone: Germline and junction disagree at one end, which may indicate a read error. This chain uses TRBV30 with TRBJ2-1; D may be TRBD2 (6 bases). Germline lookup yields CDR1 GTSNPN and CDR2 SVGIG (reference sequence). The CDR3 spans 11 residues. The CDR3 region has the DNA TGTGCCTGGAGCCGGGGGAGTGAGCGGTTCTTC. This sequence encodes CAWSRGSERFF.

The chain recombines TRBV7-8 with TRBJ2-1, with TRBD1 matching over 9 bases. This CDR3 is 13 amino acids long. After removal of 4 bases from V and 9 bases from J, the junction contained 4 bases not matched to a gene. Germline V gene sequence: CDR1 SGHVS, CDR2 FQNEAQ. The CDR3 region has the DNA TGTGCCAGCAGCTCAAGGACAGGGGTTGAGCAGTTCTTC. It translates to CASSSRTGVEQFF.

The J gene is TRBJ2-1, the V gene TRBV4-3, with TRBD2 matching over 8 bases. The CDR3 has 16 amino acids. Germline trimming cut 0 bases from V and 6 bases from J; bases unmatched to any gene: 7. The germline CDR1 and CDR2 sequences are LGHNA and YSLEER. CDR3 nucleotide sequence: TGCGCCAGCAGCCAAGACTACGGGAGCGGGGGCAATGAGCAGTTCTTC. This gives the protein CASSQDYGSGGNEQFF.

V and J are TRBV4-1 and TRBJ2-5; 8 bases are shared with TRBD2. V gave up 0 bases and J gave up 7 bases; unmatched junction bases: 4. The CDR3 has 14 amino acids. Germline-derived CDR1 and CDR2 are MGHRA and YSYEKL. CDR3 nucleotides: TGCGCCAGCAGCCAAGATAGACTAGCGTTGACCCAGTACTTC. This encodes CASSQDRLALTQYF.

The chain is built from TRBV6-1 and TRBJ1-1; no clear D. The V end lost 4 bases, the J end lost 3 bases, and 9 bases lay between the germline ends. The CDR3 extends over 13 amino acids. Germline V gene data show CDR1 as MNHNS and CDR2 as SASEGT. CDR3 sequence (DNA): TGTGCCAGCAGTGGGTCGCAGGACACTGAAGCTTTCTTT. Amino acids: CASSGSQDTEAFF.